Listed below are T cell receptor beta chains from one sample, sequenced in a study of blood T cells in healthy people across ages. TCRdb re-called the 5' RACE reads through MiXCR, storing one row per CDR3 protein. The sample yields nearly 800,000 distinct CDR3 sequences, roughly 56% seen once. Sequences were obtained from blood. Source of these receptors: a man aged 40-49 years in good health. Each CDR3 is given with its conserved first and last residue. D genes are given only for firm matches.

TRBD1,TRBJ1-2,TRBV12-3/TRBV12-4,CASTMTGGVLGYTF
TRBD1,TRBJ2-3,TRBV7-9,CASSSDRATDTQYF
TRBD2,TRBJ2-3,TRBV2,CASRLNPGLALTDTQYF
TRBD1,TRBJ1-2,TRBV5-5,CASRQRGTGDIGYTF
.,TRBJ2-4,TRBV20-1,CSARDPGPAKNIQYF
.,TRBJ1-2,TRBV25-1,CASRDKDYGYTF
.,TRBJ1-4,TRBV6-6,CASQDGADPSTNEKLFF
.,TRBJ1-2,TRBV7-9,CASNHLTGDYGYTF
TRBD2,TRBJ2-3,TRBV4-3,CASSQEGLAGVGDTQYF
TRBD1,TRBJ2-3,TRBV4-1,CASSPGQGVPDTQYF
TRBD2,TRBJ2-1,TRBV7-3,CASSPLAGPPPTDNEQFF
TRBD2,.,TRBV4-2,CASSQAVGLAGAQETQYF
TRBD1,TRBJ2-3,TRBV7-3,CASTLRDSSTDTQYF
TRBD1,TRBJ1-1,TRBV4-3,CASSLAWDRIEAFF
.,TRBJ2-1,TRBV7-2,CASSSALATSGEQFF
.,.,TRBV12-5,CASGLVGGSYEQYF
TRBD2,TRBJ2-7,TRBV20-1,CSASSPAGGTQIYEQYF